This TCR beta chain originates from a study of blood T cell repertoires in COVID-19. Overall study context: Sources were T cells, B-cell-depleted T cells, or PBMCs; the material itself was cDNA or gDNA.

Clones were read by immunoSEQ multiplex PCR, and TCRdb kept only the in-frame ones, dropping some. The sample shows about 270,000 clones, roughly 89% of them seen only once. Looked up from germline, CDR1 is KGHDR and CDR2 is SFDVKD. Trimming at V came to 11 bases and at J to 5 bases, leaving 8 bases not matched to a gene. CDR3 size: 13 residues. Across about two dozen US areas, participants ranged in age from about 18 to 90 years. Allocation to cohorts depended on clinical history reported by the participants. Cohort 3 recovered donors had two negative PCRs, clearance, or symptom resolution. The chain uses TRBV24-1 and TRBJ2-7; 10 bases agree with TRBD2. The sample comprised PBMCs or T cells enriched from blood (not recorded which). The clonotype was recovered from a woman aged 55-69 years who had recovered from COVID-19. The CDR3 reads CAIQAGGKNEQYF. As DNA, the CDR3 is TGTGCCATCCAAGCGGGAGGGAAAAACGAGCAGTACTTC.